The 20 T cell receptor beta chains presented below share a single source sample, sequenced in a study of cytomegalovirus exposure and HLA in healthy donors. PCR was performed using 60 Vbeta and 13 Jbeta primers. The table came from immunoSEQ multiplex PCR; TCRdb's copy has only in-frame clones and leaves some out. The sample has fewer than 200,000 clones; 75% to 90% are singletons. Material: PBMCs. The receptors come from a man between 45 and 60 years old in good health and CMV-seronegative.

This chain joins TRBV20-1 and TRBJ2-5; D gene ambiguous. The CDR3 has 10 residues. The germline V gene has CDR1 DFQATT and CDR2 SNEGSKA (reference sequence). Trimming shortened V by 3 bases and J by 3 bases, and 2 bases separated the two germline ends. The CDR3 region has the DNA TGCAGTGCTAGTAAAGAGACCCAGTACTTC. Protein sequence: CSASKETQYF.

The CDR3 spells CASSSPVDRENEKLFF. CDR3 sequence (DNA): TGCGCCAGCAGCTCCCCTGTGGACAGGGAAAATGAAAAACTGTTTTTT. The rearrangement links TRBV5-1 to TRBJ1-4; 8 bases agree with TRBD1. Germline trimming cut 3 bases from V and 5 bases from J; bases unmatched to any gene: 9. Germline V lookup: CDR1 SGHRS, CDR2 YFSETQ. The CDR3 has 16 residues.

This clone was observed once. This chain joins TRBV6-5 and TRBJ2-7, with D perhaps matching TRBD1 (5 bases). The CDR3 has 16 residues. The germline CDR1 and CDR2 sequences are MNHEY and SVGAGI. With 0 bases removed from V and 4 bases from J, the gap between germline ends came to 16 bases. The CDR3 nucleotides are TGTGCCAGCAGTTACTCCCGACAGTCGGACACTTACGAGCAGTACTTC. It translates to CASSYSRQSDTYEQYF.

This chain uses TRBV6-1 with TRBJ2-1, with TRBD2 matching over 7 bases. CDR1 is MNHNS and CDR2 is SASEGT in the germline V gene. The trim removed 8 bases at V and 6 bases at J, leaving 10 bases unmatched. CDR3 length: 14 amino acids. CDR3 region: CASCRTGTINEQFF. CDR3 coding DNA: TGTGCCAGCTGCAGAACCGGGACTATCAATGAGCAGTTCTTC.

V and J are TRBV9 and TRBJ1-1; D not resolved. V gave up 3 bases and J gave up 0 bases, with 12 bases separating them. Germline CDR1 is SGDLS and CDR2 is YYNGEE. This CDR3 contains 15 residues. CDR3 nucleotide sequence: TGTGCCAGCAGCGGTCCCCAACTCATGAACACTGAAGCTTTCTTT. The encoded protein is CASSGPQLMNTEAFF. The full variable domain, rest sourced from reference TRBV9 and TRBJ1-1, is DSGVTQTPKHLITATGQRVTLRCSPRSGDLSVYWYQQSLDQGLQFLIQYYNGEERAKGNILERFSAQQFPDLHSELNLSSLELGDSALYFCASSGPQLMNTEAFFGQGTRLTVV.

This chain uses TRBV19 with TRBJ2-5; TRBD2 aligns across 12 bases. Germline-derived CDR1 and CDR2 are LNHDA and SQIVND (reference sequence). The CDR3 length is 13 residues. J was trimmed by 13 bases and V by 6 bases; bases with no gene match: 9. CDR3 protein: CASRTSGGREVYF. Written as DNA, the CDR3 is TGTGCCAGTAGGACTAGCGGGGGACGAGAGGTGTACTTC. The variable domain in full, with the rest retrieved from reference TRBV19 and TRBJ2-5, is DGGITQSPKYLFRKEGQNVTLSCEQNLNHDAMYWYRQDPGQGLRLIYYSQIVNDFQKGDIAEGYSVSREKKESFPLTVTSAQKNPTAFYLCASRTSGGREVYFGPGTRLLVL.

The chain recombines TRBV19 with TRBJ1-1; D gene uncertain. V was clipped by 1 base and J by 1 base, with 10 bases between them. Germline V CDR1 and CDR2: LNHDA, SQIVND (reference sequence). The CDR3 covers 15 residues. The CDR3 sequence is CASSIGSRRNTEAFF. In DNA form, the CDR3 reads TGTGCCAGTAGTATAGGCTCGCGGAGGAACACTGAAGCTTTCTTT. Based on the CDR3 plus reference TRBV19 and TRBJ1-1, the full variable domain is DGGITQSPKYLFRKEGQNVTLSCEQNLNHDAMYWYRQDPGQGLRLIYYSQIVNDFQKGDIAEGYSVSREKKESFPLTVTSAQKNPTAFYLCASSIGSRRNTEAFFGQGTRLTVV.

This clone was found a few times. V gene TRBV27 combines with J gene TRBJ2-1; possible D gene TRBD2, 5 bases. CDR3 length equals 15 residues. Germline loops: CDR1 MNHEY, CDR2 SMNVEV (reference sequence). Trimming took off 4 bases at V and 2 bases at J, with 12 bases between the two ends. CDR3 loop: CASSSRASPYNEQFF. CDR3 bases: TGTGCCAGCAGTTCGCGGGCTAGTCCCTACAATGAGCAGTTCTTC.

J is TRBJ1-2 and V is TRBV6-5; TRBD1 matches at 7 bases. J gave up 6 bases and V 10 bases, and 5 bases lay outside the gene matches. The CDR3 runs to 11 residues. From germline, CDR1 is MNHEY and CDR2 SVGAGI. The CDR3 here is CATKTGDGYTF. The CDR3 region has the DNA TGTGCCACCAAAACAGGGGATGGCTACACCTTC.

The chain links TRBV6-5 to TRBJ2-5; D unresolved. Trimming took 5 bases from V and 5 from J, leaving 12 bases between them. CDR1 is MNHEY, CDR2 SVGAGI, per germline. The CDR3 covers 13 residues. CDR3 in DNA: TGTGCCAGCAGTCGATCACCCCGGGAGACCCAGTACTTC. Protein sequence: CASSRSPRETQYF.

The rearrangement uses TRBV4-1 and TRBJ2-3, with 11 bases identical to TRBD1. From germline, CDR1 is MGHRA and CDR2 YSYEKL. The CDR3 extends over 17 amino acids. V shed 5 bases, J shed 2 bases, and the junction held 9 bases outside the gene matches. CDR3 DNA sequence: TGCGCCAGCAGCGCCCGGACAGGGGGCGAGATCACAGATACGCAGTATTTT. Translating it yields CASSARTGGEITDTQYF.

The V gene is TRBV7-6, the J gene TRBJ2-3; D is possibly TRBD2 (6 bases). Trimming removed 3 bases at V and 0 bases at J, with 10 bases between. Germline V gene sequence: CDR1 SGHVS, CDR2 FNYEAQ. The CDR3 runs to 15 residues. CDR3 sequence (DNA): TGTGCCAGCAGCTTCCTTAGCGGTAGCACAGATACGCAGTATTTT. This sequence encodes CASSFLSGSTDTQYF.

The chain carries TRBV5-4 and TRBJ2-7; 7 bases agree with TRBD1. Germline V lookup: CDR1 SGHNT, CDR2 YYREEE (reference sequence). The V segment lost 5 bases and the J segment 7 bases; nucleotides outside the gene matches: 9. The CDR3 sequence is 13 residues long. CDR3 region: CASRQGTAEEQYF. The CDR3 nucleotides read TGTGCCAGCAGACAAGGGACAGCGGAGGAGCAGTACTTC.

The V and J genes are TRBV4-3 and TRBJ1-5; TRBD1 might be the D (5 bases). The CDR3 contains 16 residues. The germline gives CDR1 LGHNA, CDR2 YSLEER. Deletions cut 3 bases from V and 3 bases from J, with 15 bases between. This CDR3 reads CASSQTGTPYNQPQHF. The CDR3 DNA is TGCGCCAGCAGCCAGACCGGGACTCCTTACAATCAGCCCCAGCATTTT.

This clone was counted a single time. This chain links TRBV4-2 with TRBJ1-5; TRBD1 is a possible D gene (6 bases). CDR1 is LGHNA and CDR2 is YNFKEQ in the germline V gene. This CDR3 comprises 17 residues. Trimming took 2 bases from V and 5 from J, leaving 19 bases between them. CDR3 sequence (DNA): TGTGCCAGCAGCCAAACCGCTGCGAGGCAGGGGCATCAGCCCCAGCATTTT. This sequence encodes CASSQTAARQGHQPQHF.

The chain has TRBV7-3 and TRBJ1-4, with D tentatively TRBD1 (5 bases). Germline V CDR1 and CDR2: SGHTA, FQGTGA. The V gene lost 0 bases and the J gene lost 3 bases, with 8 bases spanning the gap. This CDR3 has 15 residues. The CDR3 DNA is TGTGCCAGCAGCTTAACCGGGGGTCCTAATGAAAAACTGTTTTTT. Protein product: CASSLTGGPNEKLFF.

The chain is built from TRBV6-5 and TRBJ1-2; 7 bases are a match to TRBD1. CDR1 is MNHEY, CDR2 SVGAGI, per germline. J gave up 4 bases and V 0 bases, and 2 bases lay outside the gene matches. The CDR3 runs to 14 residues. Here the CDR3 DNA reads TGTGCCAGCAGTTACTCAGGGACAGCCTATGGCTACACCTTC. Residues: CASSYSGTAYGYTF.

CDR3 in amino acids: CASSFGLGGDTGELFF. Written as DNA, the CDR3 is TGCGCCAGCAGCTTCGGACTAGGGGGTGACACCGGGGAGCTGTTTTTT. V is TRBV5-1 and J is TRBJ2-2, with a tentative D call TRBD2 (7 bases). Germline V gives CDR1 SGHRS, CDR2 YFSETQ. The ends were cut back, 2 bases at V and 3 bases at J, with 14 bases in the middle. This CDR3 is built from 16 residues.

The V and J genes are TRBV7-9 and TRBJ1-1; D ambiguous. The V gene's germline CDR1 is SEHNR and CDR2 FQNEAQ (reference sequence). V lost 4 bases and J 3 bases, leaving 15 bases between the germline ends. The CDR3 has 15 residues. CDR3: CASSYGIGVYTEAFF. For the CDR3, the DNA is TGTGCCAGCAGCTATGGTATCGGGGTTTACACTGAAGCTTTCTTT.

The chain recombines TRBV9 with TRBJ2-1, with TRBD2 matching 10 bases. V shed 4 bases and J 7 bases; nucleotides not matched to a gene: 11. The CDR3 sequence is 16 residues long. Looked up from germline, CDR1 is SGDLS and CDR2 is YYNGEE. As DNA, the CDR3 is TGTGCCAGCAGCTTCTCGACTAGCGGGCAACGAAATGAGCAGTTCTTC. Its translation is CASSFSTSGQRNEQFF.